This TCR beta chain was captured in a study of T cell clonality in common variable immunodeficiency (dated by TCRdb to between 2015 and 2016). General conclusions and limits of the study: Despite equal DNA input, controls averaged about 81,820 unique sequences per sample versus roughly 30,000 in CVID samples. Healthy controls shared more TCRbeta clones with each other than CVID subjects shared among themselves (p < 0.0001). TCRbeta clonality was higher in CVID subjects than in healthy controls (t-test p = 0.018), and the increase was most characteristic of about a third of subjects. Differences among patients in the CVID cohort limited the correlations between repertoire features and clinical complications. CVID TCRbeta sequences were reported to have fewer deletions and N-nucleotide insertions and to lack highly modified clones with 13 or more V deletions. According to the authors, figuring out what caused the increased clonality in CVID would require sequencing the repertoires of T cell subpopulations.

For sequencing input, CVID and control samples contributed equivalent amounts of genomic DNA. For every sample, a 60 bp segment covering the rearranged TCRbeta CDR3 region was amplified and then sequenced. The immunoSEQ assay, a bias-corrected multiplex PCR combined with high-throughput sequencing, was used for TCRbeta amplification. In the source study's methods: Each unique nucleotide sequence was treated as a clone and annotated with V, D and J genes, copy number and frequency. Sequences were labeled productive if in frame, and non-productive if out of frame or containing stop codons. As previously described, clonality was calculated on the basis of Shannon's entropy. Mean CDR3 Kyte-Doolittle hydropathy was derived from the predicted amino acid sequences of productive clones. The R hclust function was used to hierarchically cluster scaled V gene usage with Manhattan distance and complete linkage. To assess clone sharing by CDR3 amino acid sequence, 12 repertoires per group were resampled over 100 rounds. Repertoires were searched for 60 to 80 published EBV-specific and a few hundred published CMV-specific TCRbeta sequences. Two CVID samples yielding fewer than 10,000 sequences were excluded from analysis, leaving 42 CVID repertoires. In TCRdb, the immuneACCESS table is reduced to in-frame sequences with V and J assigned. These tables do not hold every clone; where another copy was compared, an unresolved V gene accounts for under half, and the others remain unexplained. V and J calls and clone size are copied from that table; D and trimming were computed from the DNA. Across this sample, roughly 34,000 clones were tabulated and none appeared just once. The ten largest clones add up to about 26% of the sample.

Diagnosis of CVID followed standard criteria, namely serum IgG, IgA and/or IgM below the normal range together with specific antibody deficiency. There were 45 or so subjects in the CVID group (around 29 male and roughly 15 female), ranging in age from about 9 to 65 years, with a mean age of roughly 39. Both CVID patients and healthy controls were predominantly of Caucasian heritage. Replacement immunoglobulin therapy had been administered to all CVID subjects for at least one year at the time of study participation. No CVID subject was ill or taking immunomodulatory or immunosuppressive medication when blood was collected. Heparinized peripheral whole blood samples of about 5 to 8 ml were collected from each donor. TCRbeta CDR3 repertoires were sequenced from genomic DNA of adults with common variable immune deficiency (CVID) and healthy adult controls. Diluted blood was density-centrifuged over Hypaque 1077 or Ficoll-Paque to isolate peripheral blood mononuclear cells. Unsorted mononuclear cells served as the source of genomic DNA, which was extracted either by Qiagen column purification or by a centrifugation-based method.

There are many counts of this clone. Its antigen specificity is not known. The sequence was obtained from a human donor with common variable immunodeficiency. The sample was peripheral blood mononuclear cells.

CDR3 DNA (partial): TGCGCCAGCAGCCAAGATCGATGGGGGGGTATAAGCTATGGC. Its translation reads: CASSQDRWGGISYG. The whole CDR3 protein reads CASSQDRWGGISYGYTF. The chain couples TRBV4-1 to TRBJ1-2, with TRBD1 as a weak D call on 5 bases. The read ends 3 residues shy of where the CDR3 ends; the end is completed using the germline J gene. The germline V gene supplies CDR1 MGHRA and CDR2 YSYEKL. V is clipped by 0 bases and J by 4 bases, and the sequence between their germline boundaries is 18 bases long. The CDR3 goes from the cysteine to the phenylalanine over 17 residues. The DNA shown is the part of the CDR3 that was read: 42 bases, in frame from base 1.